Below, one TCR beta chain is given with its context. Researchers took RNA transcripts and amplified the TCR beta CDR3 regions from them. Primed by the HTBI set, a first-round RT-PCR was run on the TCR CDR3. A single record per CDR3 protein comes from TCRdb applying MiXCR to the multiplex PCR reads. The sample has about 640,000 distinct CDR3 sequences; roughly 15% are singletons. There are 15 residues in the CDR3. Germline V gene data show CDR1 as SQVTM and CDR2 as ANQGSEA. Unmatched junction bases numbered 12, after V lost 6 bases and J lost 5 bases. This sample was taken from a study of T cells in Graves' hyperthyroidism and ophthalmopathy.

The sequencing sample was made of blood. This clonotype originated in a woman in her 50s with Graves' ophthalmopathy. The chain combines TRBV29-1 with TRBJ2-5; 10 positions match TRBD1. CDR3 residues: CSVTSTGGRLETQYF. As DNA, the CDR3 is TGCAGCGTGACCTCGACAGGGGGCCGGTTGGAGACCCAGTACTTC.